The present T cell receptor beta chain was sequenced within a study of technical replicates of blood from a handful of donors. Repertoires were generated with immunoSEQ multiplex PCR, while TCRdb's copy carries only in-frame clones and drops some. The sample includes approximately 76,000 clones, about 91% seen only once; the top ten take approximately 0.25%. Trimming took 0 bases from V and 2 from J, leaving 11 bases between them. The CDR3 sequence is 15 residues long. Germline V gives CDR1 SGHRS, CDR2 YFSETQ. The sequence was obtained from a human donor in good health. Material for sequencing was T cells isolated from PBMCs. The rearrangement joins TRBV5-1 to TRBJ2-5; D possibly corresponds to TRBD2 (6 bases). The CDR3 region has the DNA TGCGCCAGCAGCTTGGAGTCTAGCGCACAAGAGACCCAGTACTTC. As protein: CASSLESSAQETQYF.